Detailed here is one T cell receptor beta chain. This entry is derived from a study of blood T cell repertoires in COVID-19. In the study overall: In each case, the material was cDNA or gDNA derived from T cells, B-cell-depleted T cells, or PBMCs.

V shed 1 base and J shed 15 bases, with 19 bases lying between them. This CDR3 spans 15 amino acids. Germline V gene sequence: CDR1 LGHNA, CDR2 YSLEER. The authors' processing: Estimation of nucleated cell counts relied on the amplification of reference gene primers. Using immunoSEQ multiplex PCR, the repertoire was profiled, and TCRdb retains in-frame clones only, with some absent. The V and J calls and the clone size are those of that table, but D and trimming were determined from the DNA. The table lists about 410,000 clones, about nine tenths of them singletons. Sequencing was performed on peripheral blood. This TCR was sampled from a middle-aged woman with COVID-19, enrolled during active disease. The chain employs TRBV4-3 and TRBJ1-6; D unclear. CDR3 sequence reads: CASSQALSLQSLLHF. DNA for the CDR3: TGCGCCAGCAGCCAAGCCCTGAGTCTGCAATCCCTCCTCCACTTT.